This T cell receptor (beta chain) was found in a study of CD8 T cells in Susac syndrome. Germline V gene data show CDR1 as SGHRS and CDR2 as YFSETQ. The length of the CDR3 is 14 residues. The ends were cut back, 3 bases at V and 8 bases at J, with 15 bases in the middle. Reverse transcription of roughly 0.45 to 1 ug RNA used random hexamers. immunoSEQ multiplex PCR amplified TCR beta CDR3 across 54 Vbeta, 13 Jbeta. Each CDR3 protein gets one entry after TCRdb re-called the immunoSEQ multiplex PCR reads with MiXCR. The top ten clones hold about 0.21% of a sample with about 150,000 distinct CDR3 sequences, about 94% of them seen once.

The chain uses TRBV5-1 and TRBJ2-1, with TRBD2 as a possible D gene (7 bases). Material: CD8+ T cells from PBMCs. The receptor was derived from a human donor with multiple sclerosis. CDR3 protein: CASSSGGGTHEQFF. The CDR3 region has the DNA TGCGCCAGCAGCTCTGGGGGGGGCACCCATGAGCAGTTCTTC.